This T cell receptor beta chain derives from a study of cytomegalovirus exposure and HLA in healthy donors. Overall study findings and caveats: Some public TCRs appeared in many individuals, while most sequences were rare. It was reported that TCR beta sequences correctly inferred the HLA-A and HLA-B alleles for most subjects.

On this clone itself: Antigen unknown.

Each donor was healthy, and each was a bone marrow donor. PCR primers comprised 60 Vbeta and 13 Jbeta primers. Assay used: immunoSEQ multiplex PCR; TCRdb lists only in-frame clones, some missing. The sample lists hundreds of thousands of clones; around 80% were seen once. Specimen: PBMCs. The sequence came from a boy younger than 18 in good health and CMV-seronegative.

The CDR3 sequence: CASIGGAGTGELFF. The CDR3 DNA follows: TGTGCCAGTATCGGAGGGGCGGGGACCGGGGAGCTGTTTTTT. V is TRBV19 and J is TRBJ2-2, with a possible D match to TRBD2 (6 bases). CDR1 and CDR2 from the germline V gene are LNHDA and SQIVND (reference sequence). This CDR3 spans 14 amino acids. V dropped 7 bases and J dropped 5 bases, with 14 bases sitting between them.